Each of the 13 T cell receptor beta chains below was sequenced from the same sample in a study of blood T cells in healthy people across ages. The use of a sample-barcoded 5' primer and a J-beta primer mix characterized a second PCR of 7 to 11 cycles. TCRdb itself ran the 5' RACE reads through MiXCR, one entry per CDR3 protein. Of about 780,000 distinct CDR3 sequences listed, about 45% are singletons. Sequenced sample: blood. These receptors originate from a man at least 80 years old in good health.

This clonotype was seen a few times. The chain has TRBV9 and TRBJ1-1; D unresolved. The V gene's germline CDR1 is SGDLS and CDR2 YYNGEE. This CDR3 has 15 residues. V was clipped by 6 bases and J by 0 bases, with 15 bases between them. The CDR3 bases are TGTGCCAGCAACCCGCAAGGGTCGGTGAACACTGAAGCTTTCTTT. Residues: CASNPQGSVNTEAFF.

This clonotype has ten or more counts. The chain recombines TRBV4-2 with TRBJ2-7, with D perhaps TRBD1 or TRBD2 (5 bases each). Trimming left V 0 bases short and J 4 bases short, with 13 bases between. Germline CDR1 and CDR2: LGHNA and YNFKEQ. This CDR3 spans 15 amino acids. Here the CDR3 reads CASSQDWGGSYEQYF. CDR3 DNA: TGTGCCAGCAGCCAAGATTGGGGCGGGTCGTACGAGCAGTACTTC.

This clonotype turned up a few times. This chain uses TRBV3-1 with TRBJ2-1; 14 positions agree with TRBD2. With 5 bases clipped from V and 9 bases from J, the junction kept 9 bases outside the gene matches. The CDR3 is made up of 16 amino acids. Germline V gives CDR1 LGHDT, CDR2 YNNKEL (reference sequence). CDR3 in amino acids: CASSLRGLAGGGEQFF. The CDR3 DNA follows: TGTGCCAGCAGCTTACGAGGACTAGCGGGAGGAGGTGAGCAGTTCTTC.

This clonotype was seen a handful of times. The chain joins TRBV20-1 to TRBJ2-4; TRBD2 aligns across 10 bases. Trimming cost V 4 bases and J 5 bases; bases outside gene matches: 5. The CDR3 length is 14 residues. CDR1 is DFQATT, CDR2 SNEGSKA, per germline (reference sequence). CDR3 amino acids: CSATSGSRENIQYF. CDR3 DNA: TGCAGTGCTACTAGCGGGAGTCGGGAAAACATTCAGTACTTC.

The chain is built from TRBV12-3 or TRBV12-4 and TRBJ1-5; D unclear. The CDR3 is 16 amino acids. The ends were cut back, 6 bases at V and 2 bases at J, with 17 bases in the middle. The CDR3: CASSPDGWSGNQPQHF. The CDR3 region has the DNA TGTGCCAGCAGCCCCGACGGGTGGAGCGGCAATCAGCCCCAGCATTTT.

This clonotype was recorded many times. The DNA for the CDR3 is TGTGCCAGCAGTTCCACGTTGGGGACAGGGAGCTCCTATAATTCACCCCTCCACTTT. Its protein product is CASSSTLGTGSSYNSPLHF. The V gene is TRBV27, the J gene TRBJ1-6; 9 nucleotides agree with TRBD1. The CDR3 runs to 19 residues. CDR1 is MNHEY and CDR2 is SMNVEV in the germline V gene (reference sequence). The J segment lost 0 bases and the V segment lost 4 bases, leaving 10 bases of the junction unmatched.

The chain links TRBV6-1 to TRBJ2-7; TRBD2 matches 8 bases. Looked up from germline, CDR1 is MNHNS and CDR2 is SASEGT. Trimming cost V 2 bases and J 3 bases; bases outside gene matches: 3. The CDR3 runs to 14 residues. The CDR3 protein is CASSEILADYEQYF. For the CDR3, the DNA is TGTGCCAGCAGTGAAATACTAGCGGACTACGAGCAGTACTTC.

The J gene is TRBJ2-5, the V gene TRBV3-1; 8 nucleotides align to TRBD1. Germline loops: CDR1 LGHDT, CDR2 YNNKEL (reference sequence). The ends lost 7 bases at V and 11 bases at J; junction bases unmatched: 12. The CDR3 is made up of 13 amino acids. Here the CDR3 DNA reads TGTGCCAGCAAAGACAGGGGCGATAATGAGCAGTACTTC. Translation gives CASKDRGDNEQYF.

The genes are TRBV20-1 and TRBJ2-5, with D uncertain. V was cut by 0 bases and J by 4 bases, with 6 bases left in between. The CDR3 length is 12 residues. Germline V gives CDR1 DFQATT, CDR2 SNEGSKA (reference sequence). CDR3 bases: TGCAGTGCTAGAGACTCCCCAGAGACCCAGTACTTC. This codes for CSARDSPETQYF.

The V gene is TRBV2, the J gene TRBJ2-1, with a tentative D call TRBD2 (7 bases). CDR3 size: 16 residues. In germline, CDR1 is SNHLY, CDR2 FYNNEI. Trimming removed 1 base from V and 4 bases from J, with 14 bases in between. CDR3 nucleotide sequence: TGTGCCAGCAGTGAAGGTCTAGGGGGGGCTTACAATGAGCAGTTCTTC. Translated, it gives CASSEGLGGAYNEQFF. The full variable domain, rest sourced from reference TRBV2 and TRBJ2-1, is EPEVTQTPSHQVTQMGQEVILRCVPISNHLYFYWYRQILGQKVEFLVSFYNNEISEKSEIFDDQFSVERPDGSNFTLKIRSTKLEDSAMYFCASSEGLGGAYNEQFFGPGTRLTVL.

In this sample, this clonotype turned up a few times. The rearrangement uses TRBV9 and TRBJ2-3; TRBD1 is a possible D gene (8 bases). Trimming stripped 3 bases from V and 4 bases from J, with 18 bases between. The CDR3 runs to 16 residues. Germline V gene lookup returns CDR1 SGDLS and CDR2 YYNGEE. This CDR3 is CASSGGGGQAPDTQYF. The CDR3 DNA sequence: TGTGCCAGCAGCGGTGGGGGGGGACAGGCTCCAGATACGCAGTATTTT.

This clonotype was counted a few times. The V call is TRBV20-1, the J call TRBJ2-5, with TRBD2 matching 7 bases. CDR3 length equals 16 residues. From germline, CDR1 is DFQATT and CDR2 SNEGSKA (reference sequence). V lost 3 bases and J lost 3; bases outside the gene matches: 13. CDR3 sequence reads: CSASPPHSGFEETQYF. Here the CDR3 DNA reads TGCAGTGCTAGCCCCCCTCATAGCGGGTTCGAAGAGACCCAGTACTTC.

The chain carries TRBV7-2 and TRBJ2-4, with D perhaps TRBD1 or TRBD2 (5 bases each). This CDR3 comprises 16 residues. The germline V and J ends were trimmed by 5 bases and 2 bases, with 16 bases remaining between them. CDR1 SGHTA and CDR2 FQGNSA come from the germline V gene. The CDR3, as DNA: TGTGCCAGCAGCCCCCATCTAGGGGACCCCAAAAACATTCAGTACTTC. Amino acid sequence: CASSPHLGDPKNIQYF.